The 22 T cell receptor beta chains below were found in one sample sequenced in a study of CD8+ T cells in alopecia areata. This sample's treatment: oral pan-JAK inhibitor, 5-10 mg twice daily. Extracted RNA was reverse transcribed into cDNA, the sequencing template. Data came from immunoSEQ multiplex PCR; TCRdb stores just in-frame clones and leaves some out. This sample yields roughly 280,000 clones, of which approximately 60% are seen a single time; around 0.84% belongs to the top ten. The source material was CD4+ T cells sorted from blood, sampled around week 54, from a patient treated with tofacitinib. The receptors originated from a human donor with alopecia areata.

There are a few counts of this clone. V and J are TRBV6-5 and TRBJ2-5; D ambiguous. The CDR3 runs 12 residues. Germline lookup yields CDR1 MNHEY and CDR2 SVGAGI. V lost 6 bases to trimming and J lost 5 bases, with 10 bases between them. The CDR3 region is CASSHPRETQYF. CDR3 DNA: TGTGCCAGCAGCCACCCTAGGGAGACCCAGTACTTC.

The rearrangement joins TRBV30 to TRBJ1-2; D not certain. Germline V gene lookup returns CDR1 GTSNPN and CDR2 SVGIG (reference sequence). This CDR3 spans 13 amino acids. V lost 5 bases and J lost 2, with 12 bases in between. The CDR3 nucleotides read TGTGCCTGGGGCTGGACGGTAAACTATGGCTACACCTTC. This codes for CAWGWTVNYGYTF.

This sequence joins TRBV30 and TRBJ1-2; D is possibly TRBD1 (5 bases). Trimming left V 4 bases short and J 2 bases short, with 20 bases between. CDR3 length equals 16 residues. Germline V lookup: CDR1 GTSNPN, CDR2 SVGIG (reference sequence). The CDR3 loop reads CAWTQQAYRQNYGYTF. The CDR3 coding sequence is TGTGCCTGGACCCAACAGGCCTACAGGCAAAACTATGGCTACACCTTC.

V gene TRBV27 combines with J gene TRBJ1-1, with D perhaps TRBD1 (5 bases). V lost 3 bases and J 12 bases, leaving 17 bases between the germline ends. Germline V gene sequence: CDR1 MNHEY, CDR2 SMNVEV (reference sequence). The CDR3 consists of 13 residues. CDR3 sequence: CASSLGWGAPTFF. Here the CDR3 DNA reads TGTGCCAGCAGTTTGGGGTGGGGCGCCCCTACTTTCTTT.

This chain links TRBV20-1 with TRBJ2-3, with D possibly being TRBD2 (5 bases). The CDR3 extends over 11 amino acids. Looked up from germline, CDR1 is DFQATT and CDR2 is SNEGSKA (reference sequence). Trimming removed 3 bases from V and 11 bases from J, with 12 bases in between. CDR3 in DNA: TGCAGTGCTAGTTCCGGGGAAGTGCAGTATTTT. Translating gives CSASSGEVQYF.

The CDR3 nucleotides are TGTGCCAGCAGCTTGCGTCTAGGCCCCAGTCCCTACGAGCAGTACTTC. It translates to CASSLRLGPSPYEQYF. The chain employs TRBV5-6 and TRBJ2-7; D unclear. The germline V gene has CDR1 SGHDT and CDR2 YYEEEE. Trimming took 1 base from V and 2 from J, leaving 16 bases between them. CDR3 length: 16 residues. Full variable domain (rest looked up from reference TRBV5-6 and TRBJ2-7): DAGVTQSPTHLIKTRGQQVTLRCSPKSGHDTVSWYQQALGQGPQFIFQYYEEEERQRGNFPDRFSGHQFPNYSSELNVNALLLGDSALYLCASSLRLGPSPYEQYFGPGTRLTVT.

The chain carries TRBV29-1 and TRBJ1-1; D not certain. Germline V gene lookup returns CDR1 SQVTM and CDR2 ANQGSEA. Trimming pared 4 bases from V and 1 base from J, leaving 16 bases between. The length of the CDR3 is 15 residues. As DNA, the CDR3 is TGCAGCGTTGTTGTAGGGTTAGCCTCGAACACTGAAGCTTTCTTT. Translating it yields CSVVVGLASNTEAFF.

V is TRBV5-1 and J is TRBJ2-2; D possibly uses TRBD1 or TRBD2 (5 bases each). The length of the CDR3 is 15 residues. The V gene's germline CDR1 is SGHRS and CDR2 YFSETQ. Trimming shortened V by 6 bases and J by 3 bases, and 15 bases separated the two germline ends. CDR3 amino acids: CASTLTGGYTGELFF. The CDR3 region has the DNA TGCGCCAGCACTTTGACTGGGGGTTACACCGGGGAGCTGTTTTTT.

This clone was counted a few times. The V call is TRBV29-1, the J call TRBJ2-5, with a possible D match to TRBD1 (6 bases). Germline loops: CDR1 SQVTM, CDR2 ANQGSEA. This CDR3 spans 14 amino acids. Trimming stripped 7 bases from V and 6 bases from J, with 21 bases between. DNA for the CDR3: TGCAGCGGGACCGGGACACAGCTCATGAAGACCCAGTACTTC. Translated, it gives CSGTGTQLMKTQYF.

This chain uses TRBV5-1 with TRBJ1-3, with D unresolved. CDR3 length: 14 amino acids. In germline, CDR1 is SGHRS, CDR2 YFSETQ. Trimming took off 1 base at V and 4 bases at J, with 9 bases between the two ends. The CDR3 region is CASSLRASGNTIYF. In nucleotides, the CDR3 is TGCGCCAGCAGCTTGAGGGCTTCCGGAAACACCATATATTTT.

The chain uses TRBV5-1 and TRBJ2-5; D remains ambiguous. The CDR3 has 14 amino acids. V lost 4 bases, J lost 3 bases, and 13 bases lay in between. Germline CDR1 is SGHRS and CDR2 is YFSETQ. CDR3 nucleotides: TGCGCCAGCAGCGGAATCCGGAGTGAAGAGACCCAGTACTTC. Translated, it gives CASSGIRSEETQYF.

Remarks on this clone: This sample also contains other DNA sequences that code for the same CDR3. This chain uses TRBV7-9 with TRBJ2-5, with D hard to call. Germline V gives CDR1 SEHNR, CDR2 FQNEAQ (reference sequence). V lost 1 base to trimming and J lost 5 bases, with 5 bases between them. The CDR3 has 12 amino acids. The CDR3 protein is CASSLVRETQYF. DNA for the CDR3: TGTGCCAGCAGCTTAGTTCGCGAGACCCAGTACTTC.

This chain links TRBV9 with TRBJ1-6; unclear D gene. Germline CDR1 is SGDLS and CDR2 is YYNGEE. There are 15 residues in the CDR3. Trimming shortened V by 4 bases and J by 5 bases, and 13 bases separated the two germline ends. CDR3 nucleotide sequence: TGTGCCAGCAGCCCCGGGCAGTACCATAATTCACCCCTCCACTTT. Protein sequence: CASSPGQYHNSPLHF.

The chain has TRBV10-3 and TRBJ2-5; D is possibly TRBD1 (6 bases). This CDR3 is 13 amino acids long. The ends were cut back, 6 bases at V and 3 bases at J, with 11 bases in the middle. CDR1 is ENHRY, CDR2 SYGVKD, per germline. CDR3 region: CAIRTGAEETQYF. The CDR3 nucleotides are TGTGCCATCAGGACAGGCGCCGAAGAGACCCAGTACTTC.

J is TRBJ1-1 and V is TRBV6-6; no firm D call. From germline, CDR1 is MNHNY and CDR2 SVGAGI (reference sequence). The V end was cut by 2 bases, the J end by 9 bases, with 16 bases between. The CDR3 runs 14 residues. CDR3 amino acids: CASSYPGSQRKAFF. The CDR3 region has the DNA TGTGCCAGCAGTTACCCAGGTTCCCAGCGAAAAGCTTTCTTT.

This chain joins TRBV7-9 and TRBJ2-3; unclear D gene. Germline lookup yields CDR1 SEHNR and CDR2 FQNEAQ (reference sequence). With 4 bases removed from V and 3 bases from J, the gap between germline ends came to 14 bases. This CDR3 is built from 15 residues. The CDR3 nucleotides are TGTGCCAGCAGCTCCGAGAAGCGATTAACAGATACGCAGTATTTT. Amino acids: CASSSEKRLTDTQYF.

V is TRBV7-9 and J is TRBJ1-1; D possibly corresponds to TRBD1 (6 bases). The CDR3 loop spans 14 amino acids. Trimming cost V 5 bases and J 5 bases, with 15 bases left between them. CDR1 is SEHNR and CDR2 is FQNEAQ in the germline V gene (reference sequence). This chain's CDR3 is CASSIPRGETEAFF. Here the CDR3 DNA reads TGTGCCAGCAGCATCCCCAGGGGCGAGACTGAAGCTTTCTTT. Variable domain in full (rest from reference TRBV7-9 and TRBJ1-1): DTGVSQNPRHKITKRGQNVTFRCDPISEHNRLYWYRQTLGQGPEFLTYFQNEAQLEKSRLLSDRFSAERPKGSFSTLEIQRTEQGDSAMYLCASSIPRGETEAFFGQGTRLTVV.

In this sample, this clone turned up a few times. The gene calls are TRBV18 and TRBJ1-5, with 8 bases that match TRBD1. The CDR3 has 17 amino acids. J lost 13 bases, V lost 3 bases, and 20 bases had no gene match. Germline V gene lookup returns CDR1 KGHSH and CDR2 LQKENI. The CDR3 sequence is CASSPSLGKTGASLQHF. The CDR3 DNA is TGTGCCAGCTCACCCTCACTGGGAAAGACAGGGGCGAGCCTTCAGCATTTT.

This chain joins TRBV7-9 and TRBJ2-4; D tentatively fits TRBD1 or TRBD2 (7 bases each). Deletions cut 3 bases from V and 8 bases from J, with 17 bases between. Germline CDR1 is SEHNR and CDR2 is FQNEAQ (reference sequence). The CDR3 has 15 amino acids. The CDR3 DNA is TGTGCCAGCAGCTTTTCGTCCCCAGGGGGGGACATTCAGTACTTC. Translated, it gives CASSFSSPGGDIQYF.

The genes are TRBV2 and TRBJ2-2, with D unresolved. V lost 1 base and J 4 bases, leaving 7 bases between the germline ends. CDR1 and CDR2 (germline): SNHLY, FYNNEI. There are 14 residues in the CDR3. The CDR3 is CASSEEGSTGELFF. DNA for the CDR3: TGTGCCAGCAGTGAAGAAGGATCCACCGGGGAGCTGTTTTTT.

The chain joins TRBV25-1 to TRBJ2-4; D gene unclear. Deletions cut 7 bases from V and 0 bases from J, with 13 bases between. The CDR3 is 15 amino acids. Germline V gives CDR1 MGHDK, CDR2 SYGVNS. The CDR3 DNA follows: TGTGCCAGCACCCGTAGTGGGTTAGCCAAAAACATTCAGTACTTC. This gives the protein CASTRSGLAKNIQYF.

CDR3 sequence: CAAGKRATNEKLFF. The CDR3 DNA is TGCGCCGCGGGGAAGAGGGCAACTAATGAAAAACTGTTTTTT. The rearrangement links TRBV4-1 to TRBJ1-4; unclear D gene. The CDR3 runs 14 residues. CDR1 and CDR2 (germline): MGHRA, YSYEKL. V lost 11 bases and J lost 0, with 13 bases in between.